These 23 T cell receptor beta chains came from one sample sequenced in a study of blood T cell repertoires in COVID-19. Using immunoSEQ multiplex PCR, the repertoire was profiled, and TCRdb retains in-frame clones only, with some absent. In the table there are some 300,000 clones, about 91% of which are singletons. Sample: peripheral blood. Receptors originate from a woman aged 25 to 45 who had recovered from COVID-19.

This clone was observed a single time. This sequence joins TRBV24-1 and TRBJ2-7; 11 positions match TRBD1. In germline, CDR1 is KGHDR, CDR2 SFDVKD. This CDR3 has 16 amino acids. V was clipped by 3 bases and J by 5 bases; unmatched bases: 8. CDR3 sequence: CATSDPGRTGGHEQYF. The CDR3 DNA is TGTGCCACCAGTGATCCAGGGAGGACAGGGGGCCACGAGCAGTACTTC.

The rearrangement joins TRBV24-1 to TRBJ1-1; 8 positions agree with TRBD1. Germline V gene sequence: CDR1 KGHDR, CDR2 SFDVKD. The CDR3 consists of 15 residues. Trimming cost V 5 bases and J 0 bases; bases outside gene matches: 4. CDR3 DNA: TGTGCCACCAGTGTCGGGACAGGAGTGAACACTGAAGCTTTCTTT. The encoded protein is CATSVGTGVNTEAFF.

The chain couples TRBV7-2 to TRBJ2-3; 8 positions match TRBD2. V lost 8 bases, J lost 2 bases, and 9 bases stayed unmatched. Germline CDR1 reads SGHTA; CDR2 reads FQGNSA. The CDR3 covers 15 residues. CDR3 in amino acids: CASCIGGAVTDTQYF. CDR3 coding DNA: TGTGCCAGCTGCATCGGGGGGGCCGTCACAGATACGCAGTATTTT.

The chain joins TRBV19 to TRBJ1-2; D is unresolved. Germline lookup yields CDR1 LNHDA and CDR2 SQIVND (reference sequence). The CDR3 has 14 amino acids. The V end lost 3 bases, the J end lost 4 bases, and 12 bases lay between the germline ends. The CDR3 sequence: CASSIWVGGYGYTF. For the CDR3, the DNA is TGTGCCAGTAGTATTTGGGTTGGCGGCTATGGCTACACCTTC.

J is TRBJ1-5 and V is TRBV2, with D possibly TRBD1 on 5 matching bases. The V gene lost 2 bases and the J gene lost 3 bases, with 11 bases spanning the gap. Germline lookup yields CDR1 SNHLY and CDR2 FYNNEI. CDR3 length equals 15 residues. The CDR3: CASSEIWGANQPQHF. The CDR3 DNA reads TGTGCCAGCAGTGAAATATGGGGCGCCAATCAGCCCCAGCATTTT.

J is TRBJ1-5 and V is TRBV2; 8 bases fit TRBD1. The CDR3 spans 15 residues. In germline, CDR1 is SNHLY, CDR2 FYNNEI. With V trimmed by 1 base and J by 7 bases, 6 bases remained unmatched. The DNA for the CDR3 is TGTGCCAGCAGTGAAGGAGACAGGGGAGGCCAGCCCCAGCATTTT. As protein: CASSEGDRGGQPQHF.

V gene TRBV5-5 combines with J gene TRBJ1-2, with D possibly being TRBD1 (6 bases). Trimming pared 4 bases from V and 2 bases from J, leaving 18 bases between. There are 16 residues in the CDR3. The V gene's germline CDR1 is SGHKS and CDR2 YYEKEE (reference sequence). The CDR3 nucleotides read TGTGCCAGCAGCGGCATACCGGGACATATAAACTATGGCTACACCTTC. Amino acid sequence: CASSGIPGHINYGYTF.

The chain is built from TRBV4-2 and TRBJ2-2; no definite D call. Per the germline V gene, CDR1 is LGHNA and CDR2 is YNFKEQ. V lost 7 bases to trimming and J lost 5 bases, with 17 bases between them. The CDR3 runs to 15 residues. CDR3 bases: TGTGCCAGCACCCTAAGAGGAATTGGGACCGGGGAGCTGTTTTTT. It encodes CASTLRGIGTGELFF.

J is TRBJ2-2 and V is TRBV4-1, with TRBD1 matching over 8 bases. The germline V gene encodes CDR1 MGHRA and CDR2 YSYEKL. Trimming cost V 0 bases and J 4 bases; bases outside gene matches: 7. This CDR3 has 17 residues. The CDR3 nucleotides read TGCGCCAGCAGCCAAGAGAGACAGGGGAGACTCACCGGGGAGCTGTTTTTT. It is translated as CASSQERQGRLTGELFF.

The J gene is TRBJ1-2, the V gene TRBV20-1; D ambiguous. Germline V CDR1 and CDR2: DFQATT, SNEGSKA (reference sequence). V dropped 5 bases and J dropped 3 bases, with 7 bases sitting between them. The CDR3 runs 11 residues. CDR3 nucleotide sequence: TGCAGTGCTGACAAGGACTATGGCTACACCTTC. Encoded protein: CSADKDYGYTF.

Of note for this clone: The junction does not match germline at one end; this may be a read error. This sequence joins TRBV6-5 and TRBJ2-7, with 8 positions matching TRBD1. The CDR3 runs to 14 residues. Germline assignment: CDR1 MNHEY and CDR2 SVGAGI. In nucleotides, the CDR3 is TGTGCCAGCCGTTACTCGACAGGGGCCTACGAGCAGTACTTC. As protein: CASRYSTGAYEQYF.

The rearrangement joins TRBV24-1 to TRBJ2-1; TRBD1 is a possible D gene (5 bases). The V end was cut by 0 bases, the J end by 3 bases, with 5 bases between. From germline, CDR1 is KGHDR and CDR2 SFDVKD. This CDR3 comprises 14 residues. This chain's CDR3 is CATSDLDSYNEQFF. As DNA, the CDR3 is TGTGCCACCAGTGATTTGGACAGCTACAATGAGCAGTTCTTC.

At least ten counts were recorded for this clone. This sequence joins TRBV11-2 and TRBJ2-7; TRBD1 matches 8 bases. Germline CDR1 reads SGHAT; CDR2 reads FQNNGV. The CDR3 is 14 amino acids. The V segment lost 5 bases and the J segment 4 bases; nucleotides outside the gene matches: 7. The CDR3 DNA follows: TGTGCCAGCAGCCTCCACAGGGGGAGTTACGAGCAGTACTTC. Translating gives CASSLHRGSYEQYF.

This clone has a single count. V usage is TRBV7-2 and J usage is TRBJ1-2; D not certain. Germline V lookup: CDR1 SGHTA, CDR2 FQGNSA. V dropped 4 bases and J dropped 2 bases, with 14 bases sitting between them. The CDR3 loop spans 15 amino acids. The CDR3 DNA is TGTGCCAGCAGCTCCCACAACCGTAAGAACTATGGCTACACCTTC. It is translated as CASSSHNRKNYGYTF.

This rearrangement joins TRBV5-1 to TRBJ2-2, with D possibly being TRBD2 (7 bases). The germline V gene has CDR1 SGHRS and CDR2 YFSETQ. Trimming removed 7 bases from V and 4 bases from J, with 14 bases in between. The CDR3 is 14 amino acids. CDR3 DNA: TGCGCCAGCGGACTAGGGGGGAGCACCGGGGAGCTGTTTTTT. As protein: CASGLGGSTGELFF.

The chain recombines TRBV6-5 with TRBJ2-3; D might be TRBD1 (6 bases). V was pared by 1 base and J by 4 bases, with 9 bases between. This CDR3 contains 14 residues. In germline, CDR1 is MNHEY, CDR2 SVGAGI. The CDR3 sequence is CASSYWGQADTQYF. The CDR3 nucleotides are TGTGCCAGCAGTTACTGGGGGCAAGCAGATACGCAGTATTTT.

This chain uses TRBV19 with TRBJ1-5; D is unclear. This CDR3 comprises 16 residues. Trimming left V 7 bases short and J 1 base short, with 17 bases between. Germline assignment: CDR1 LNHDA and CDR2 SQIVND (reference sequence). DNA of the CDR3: TGTGCCAGTATCGATACCCCTGGACTGAGCAATCAGCCCCAGCATTTT. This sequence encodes CASIDTPGLSNQPQHF.

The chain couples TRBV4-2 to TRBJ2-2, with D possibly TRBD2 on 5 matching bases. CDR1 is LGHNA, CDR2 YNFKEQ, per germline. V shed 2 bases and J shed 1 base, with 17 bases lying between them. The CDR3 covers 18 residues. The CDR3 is CASSQTPLLGRNTGELFF. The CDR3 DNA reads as TGTGCCAGCAGCCAAACACCCCTACTAGGAAGGAACACCGGGGAGCTGTTTTTT.

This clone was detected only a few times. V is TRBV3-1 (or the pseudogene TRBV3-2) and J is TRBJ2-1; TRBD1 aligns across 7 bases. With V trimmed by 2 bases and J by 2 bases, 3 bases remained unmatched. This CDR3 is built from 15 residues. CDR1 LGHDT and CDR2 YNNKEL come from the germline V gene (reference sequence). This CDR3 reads CASSQLTGTYNEQFF. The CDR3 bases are TGTGCCAGCAGCCAACTGACAGGGACCTACAATGAGCAGTTCTTC.

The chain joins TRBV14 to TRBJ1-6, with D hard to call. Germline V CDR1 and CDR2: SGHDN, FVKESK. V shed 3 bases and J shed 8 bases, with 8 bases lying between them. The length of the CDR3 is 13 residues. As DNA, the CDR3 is TGTGCCAGCAGCCAGTACTCGGATTCACCCCTCCACTTT. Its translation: CASSQYSDSPLHF.

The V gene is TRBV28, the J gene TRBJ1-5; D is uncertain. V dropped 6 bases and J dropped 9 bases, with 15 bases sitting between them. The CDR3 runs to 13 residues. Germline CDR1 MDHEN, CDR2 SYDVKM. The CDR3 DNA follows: TGTGCCAGCAGACCCCCCGCGGAGCTGCCCCAGCATTTT. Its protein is CASRPPAELPQHF.

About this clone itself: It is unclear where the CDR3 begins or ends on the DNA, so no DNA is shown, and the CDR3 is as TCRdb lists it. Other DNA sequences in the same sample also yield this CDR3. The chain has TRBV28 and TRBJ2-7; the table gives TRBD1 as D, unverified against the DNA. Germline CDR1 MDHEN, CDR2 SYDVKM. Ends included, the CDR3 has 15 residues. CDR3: CASSLWGQGSYEQYF.

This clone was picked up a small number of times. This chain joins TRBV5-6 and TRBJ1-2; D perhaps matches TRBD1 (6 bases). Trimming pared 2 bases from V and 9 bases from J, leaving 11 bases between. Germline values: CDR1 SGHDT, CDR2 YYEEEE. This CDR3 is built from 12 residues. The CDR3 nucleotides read TGTGCCAGCAGCTTCGACAGGAAAAGCTACACCTTC. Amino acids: CASSFDRKSYTF.